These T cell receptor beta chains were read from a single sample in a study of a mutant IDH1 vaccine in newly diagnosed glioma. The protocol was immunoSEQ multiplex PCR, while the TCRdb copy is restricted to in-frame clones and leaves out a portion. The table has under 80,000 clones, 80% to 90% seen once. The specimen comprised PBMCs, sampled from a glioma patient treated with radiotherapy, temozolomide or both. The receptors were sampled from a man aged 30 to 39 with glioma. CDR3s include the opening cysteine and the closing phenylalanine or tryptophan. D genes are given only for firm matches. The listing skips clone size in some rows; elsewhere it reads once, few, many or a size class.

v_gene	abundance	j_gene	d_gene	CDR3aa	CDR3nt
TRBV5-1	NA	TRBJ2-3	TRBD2	CASSFSGEVQYF	TGCGCCAGCAGCTTTAGCGGGGAGGTGCAGTATTTT
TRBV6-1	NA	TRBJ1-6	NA	CASSEYWTGSPLHF	TGTGCCAGCAGTGAATATTGGACGGGTTCACCCCTCCACTTT
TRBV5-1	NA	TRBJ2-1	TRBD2	CASSYSGTSVFLEQFF	TGCGCCAGCAGCTACTCCGGGACTAGCGTGTTCCTTGAGCAGTTCTTC
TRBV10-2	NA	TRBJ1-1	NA	CATLDRSDEAFF	TGCGCCACCCTAGACAGGTCGGATGAAGCTTTCTTT
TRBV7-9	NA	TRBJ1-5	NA	CASSLGDRREVFQHF	TGTGCCAGCAGCTTAGGTGACAGGCGAGAAGTTTTCCAGCATTTT
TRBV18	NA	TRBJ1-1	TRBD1	CASSTQGAAPEAFF	TGTGCCAGCTCAACACAGGGGGCGGCCCCTGAAGCTTTCTTT
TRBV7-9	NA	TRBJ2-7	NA	CASSTTSILYEQYF	TGTGCCAGCAGCACGACCTCCATTCTCTACGAGCAGTACTTC
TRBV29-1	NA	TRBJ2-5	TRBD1	CSVLRPRDRGETQYF	TGCAGCGTTTTACGGCCCCGGGACAGAGGAGAGACCCAGTACTTC
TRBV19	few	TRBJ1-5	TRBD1	CASRTGQGAGQPQHF	TGTGCCAGCCGTACGGGGCAGGGGGCCGGGCAGCCCCAGCATTTT
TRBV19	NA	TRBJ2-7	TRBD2	CASSITDRGGYEQYF	TGTGCCAGTAGTATAACGGACCGGGGGGGCTACGAGCAGTACTTC
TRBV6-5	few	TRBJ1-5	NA	CASGLDNQPQHF	TGTGCCAGCGGGTTGGACAATCAGCCCCAGCATTTT
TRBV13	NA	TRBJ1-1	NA	CASSSQGNTEAFF	TGTGCCAGCAGCTCCCAGGGAAACACTGAAGCTTTCTTT
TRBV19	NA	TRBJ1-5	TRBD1	CASSIFSRGDQPQHF	TGTGCCAGTAGTATCTTTAGCAGGGGGGATCAGCCCCAGCATTTT
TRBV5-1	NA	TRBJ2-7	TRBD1	CASSWTGYEQYF	TGCGCCAGCAGCTGGACAGGCTACGAGCAGTACTTC
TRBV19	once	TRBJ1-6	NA	CASSKEAGLTYNSPLHF	TGTGCCAGTAGTAAAGAAGCCGGACTGACCTATAATTCACCCCTCCACTTT
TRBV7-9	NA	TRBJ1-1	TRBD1	CASSEGQLNTEAFF	TGTGCCAGCAGCGAGGGACAGTTGAACACTGAAGCTTTCTTT
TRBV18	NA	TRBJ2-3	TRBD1	CASSPYEQGLGTDTQYF	TGTGCCAGCTCACCCTACGAACAGGGGCTGGGTACAGATACGCAGTATTTT
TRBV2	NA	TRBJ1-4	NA	CASSVQGRDNEKLFF	TGTGCCAGCAGTGTGCAGGGTAGGGATAATGAAAAACTGTTTTTT
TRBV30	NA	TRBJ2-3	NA	CATGGHITDTQYF	TGTGCCACCGGGGGGCACATCACAGATACGCAGTATTTT
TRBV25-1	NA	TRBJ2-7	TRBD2	CASTIAGGIEQYF	TGTGCCAGCACTATAGCGGGGGGCATTGAGCAGTACTTC
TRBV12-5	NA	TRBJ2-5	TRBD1	CASAPGQGQETQYF	TGTGCTAGTGCCCCGGGACAGGGACAAGAGACCCAGTACTTC
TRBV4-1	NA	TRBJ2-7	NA	CASSQITTGTSYGQYF	TGCGCCAGCAGCCAAATTACGACAGGTACCTCCTACGGGCAGTACTTC
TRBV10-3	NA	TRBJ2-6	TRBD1	CAISGSDRGAEGANVLTF	TGTGCCATCAGCGGGTCCGACAGGGGGGCGGAGGGGGCCAACGTCCTGACTTTC
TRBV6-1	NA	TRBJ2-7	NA	CASSERGSYEQYF	TGTGCCAGCAGTGAAAGGGGCTCCTACGAGCAGTACTTC
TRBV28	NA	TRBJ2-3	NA	CASTPVGLLRATDTQYF	TGTGCCAGCACCCCGGTAGGCCTGTTAAGGGCCACAGATACGCAGTATTTT
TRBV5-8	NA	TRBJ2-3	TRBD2	CASTTGTRTDTQYF	TGTGCCAGCACTACCGGGACTAGAACAGATACGCAGTATTTT
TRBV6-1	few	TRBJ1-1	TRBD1	CASSEDRGLTEAFF	TGTGCCAGCAGTGAGGACAGGGGTTTAACTGAAGCTTTCTTT
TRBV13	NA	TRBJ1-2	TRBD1	CASSLEQGRSYGYTF	TGTGCCAGCAGCTTAGAACAGGGGAGGTCCTATGGCTACACCTTC
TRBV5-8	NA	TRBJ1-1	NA	CASSLAAQRGTEAFF	TGTGCCAGCAGCTTGGCCGCACAGCGGGGCACTGAAGCTTTCTTT
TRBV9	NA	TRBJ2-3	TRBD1	CASSATGTGWASMADTQYF	TGTGCCAGCAGCGCCACTGGGACAGGTTGGGCCTCCATGGCAGATACGCAGTATTTT
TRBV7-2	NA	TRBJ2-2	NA	CASSLTVANTGELFF	TGTGCCAGCAGCTTAACTGTCGCGAACACCGGGGAGCTGTTTTTT
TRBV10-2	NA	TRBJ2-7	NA	CASRGGTVEYF	TGCGCCAGCAGGGGCGGGACGGTGGAATACTTC
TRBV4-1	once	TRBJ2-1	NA	CASSQDGGIAYNEQFF	TGCGCCAGCAGCCAAGATGGGGGAATAGCCTACAATGAGCAGTTCTTC
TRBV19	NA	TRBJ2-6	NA	CASMWISSGANVLTF	TGTGCCAGTATGTGGATCTCCTCTGGGGCCAACGTCCTGACTTTC
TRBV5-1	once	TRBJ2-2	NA	CASSPTATGELFF	TGCGCCAGCAGCCCAACAGCCACCGGGGAGCTGTTTTTT
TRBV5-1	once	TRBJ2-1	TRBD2	CASSWTSGGNNEQFF	TGCGCCAGCAGTTGGACTAGCGGGGGGAACAATGAGCAGTTCTTC
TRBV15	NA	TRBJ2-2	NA	CATSRDRVPGELFF	TGTGCCACCAGCAGAGACAGGGTCCCCGGGGAGCTGTTTTTT
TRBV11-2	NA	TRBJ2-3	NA	CASSPVWVTDTQYF	TGTGCCAGCAGCCCAGTTTGGGTCACAGATACGCAGTATTTT
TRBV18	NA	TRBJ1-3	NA	CASSPTKLFGSTIYF	TGTGCCAGCTCCCCCACCAAGTTGTTTGGAAGCACCATATATTTT
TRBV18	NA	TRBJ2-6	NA	CASSPMGREAGANVLTF	TGTGCCAGCTCACCAATGGGCAGGGAGGCTGGGGCCAACGTCCTGACTTTC
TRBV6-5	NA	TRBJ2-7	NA	CASRQTGTGSYEQYF	TGTGCCAGCAGACAAACCGGGACGGGATCCTACGAGCAGTACTTC
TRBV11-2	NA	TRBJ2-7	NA	CASSSFNEQYF	TGTGCCAGCAGCTCGTTTAACGAGCAGTACTTC
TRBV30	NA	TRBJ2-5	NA	CAWSVSKETQYF	TGTGCCTGGAGTGTGAGCAAAGAGACCCAGTACTTC
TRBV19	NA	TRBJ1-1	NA	CASRSDRLNTEAFF	TGTGCCAGTAGGTCGGACAGATTGAACACTGAAGCTTTCTTT
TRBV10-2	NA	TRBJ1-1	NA	CASSGGKGDTEAFF	TGCGCCAGCAGTGGAGGGAAAGGTGACACTGAAGCTTTCTTT
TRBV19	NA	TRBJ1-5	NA	CASSTLRGRGKSNQPQHF	TGTGCCAGTAGTACCCTACGGGGCAGGGGCAAGAGCAATCAGCCCCAGCATTTT
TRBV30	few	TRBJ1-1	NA	CASDRGGGVAEAFF	TGTGCCTCAGATCGTGGGGGCGGGGTGGCTGAAGCTTTCTTT